The following is a T cell receptor (beta chain) sequence with its context. Its antigen remains unknown. The sample is drawn from a study of Ad26.COV2.S vaccination and SARS-CoV-2 variants. In the study overall: Trial arm assignment for the donor was COV1001 Ad26.COV2.S. The study gave Ad26.COV2.S intramuscularly, once or twice 56 days apart.

Study-wide results and caveats: Marked by substantial breadth, spike-specific CD8+ and CD4+ T cell responses were reportedly seen after vaccination. The TCR-based breadth and depth measures might underestimate overall T cell responses.

Deletions cut 2 bases from V and 0 bases from J, with 14 bases between. CDR3 length: 17 amino acids. Germline V lookup: CDR1 ENHRY, CDR2 SYGVKD. Only in-frame clones appear in the TCRdb table, and some are missing; sequencing was by immunoSEQ multiplex PCR. The table records about 680,000 clones, about 90% of them present only once. The treatment is: approximately 18 received Ad26.COV2.S at low or high dose, single or two shots; about five received placebo; per-sample allocation not given. Sampling took place 63 days after the first vaccine or placebo injection. Sequencing was performed on peripheral blood, taken in a trial of Ad26.COV2.S vaccine versus placebo. The sequence was collected from a person between 18 and 65 years old who received the Ad26.COV2.S COVID-19 vaccine or a placebo. The V gene is TRBV10-3, the J gene TRBJ1-3; no definite D call. CDR3 sequence: CAISERTQLVSGNTIYF. In DNA form, the CDR3 reads TGTGCCATCAGTGAGCGAACGCAGCTAGTCTCTGGAAACACCATATATTTT.